The rows below give T cell receptor beta chains drawn from one sample of a study of blood T cell repertoires in COVID-19. Data came from immunoSEQ multiplex PCR; TCRdb stores just in-frame clones and leaves some out. This sample has approximately 90,000 clones, with 78% found just once. The sequenced sample was peripheral blood. The receptors were gathered from a man aged 65-85 years with COVID-19, enrolled during active disease. Both conserved end residues are part of each CDR3. The order of the fields is J gene, clone size, V gene, D gene, CDR3 protein, CDR3 DNA. D genes are given only for firm matches. A row's size may be missing; if present it is once, few, many or a size class.

TRBJ2-7 | . | TRBV12-3/TRBV12-4 | . | CASSFGGYEQYF | TGTGCCAGCAGTTTCGGCGGCTACGAGCAGTACTTC
TRBJ1-3 | few | TRBV11-2 | TRBD1 | CASSPTGKNTIYF | TGTGCCAGCAGCCCGACAGGGAAGAACACCATATATTTT
TRBJ2-3 | . | TRBV12-3/TRBV12-4 | . | CASSLGGGAEQYF | TGTGCCAGCAGTTTGGGAGGGGGGGCTGAACAGTATTTT
TRBJ2-1 | . | TRBV29-1 | . | CSTRSQPSSYNEQFF | TGCAGCACTCGGTCCCAACCGAGCTCCTACAATGAGCAGTTCTTC
TRBJ1-1 | few | TRBV28 | . | CASYQNRARAFF | TGTGCCAGCTATCAAAACAGGGCTCGGGCTTTCTTT
TRBJ2-2 | few | TRBV27 | . | CASRIGGAGELFF | TGTGCCAGCAGAATAGGGGGGGCCGGGGAGCTGTTTTTT
TRBJ1-5 | . | TRBV6-5 | . | CASRVGQPQHF | TGTGCCAGCAGGGTTGGCCAGCCCCAGCATTTT
TRBJ2-7 | . | TRBV6-5 | TRBD1 | CASSYSSGTGGYEQYF | TGTGCCAGCAGTTACTCGAGTGGGACAGGAGGGTACGAGCAGTACTTC
TRBJ1-1 | . | TRBV10-3 | TRBD1 | CATAPNTGGTEAFF | TGTGCCACGGCCCCTAATACAGGGGGCACTGAAGCTTTCTTT
TRBJ2-3 | . | TRBV18 | . | CASSSDNTQYF | TGTGCCAGCTCATCCGACAATACGCAGTATTTT
TRBJ2-1 | . | TRBV10-3 | TRBD2 | CAISPSGGTYNEQFF | TGTGCCATCAGTCCGAGCGGGGGGACCTACAATGAGCAGTTCTTC
TRBJ2-3 | . | TRBV10-1 | . | CASIKGGGTDTQYF | TGCGCCAGCATAAAAGGCGGGGGCACAGATACGCAGTATTTT
TRBJ1-1 | . | TRBV5-1 | . | CASSLGTGVNTEAFF | TGCGCCAGCAGCTTGGGGACGGGGGTGAACACTGAAGCTTTCTTT
TRBJ2-7 | . | TRBV15 | TRBD1 | CATSRDRGPDEQYF | TGTGCCACCAGCAGGGACAGGGGGCCTGACGAGCAGTACTTC
TRBJ2-1 | . | TRBV24-1 | TRBD2 | CATGGGGSGRDEQFF | TGTGCCACAGGAGGTGGCGGGAGTGGTCGCGATGAGCAGTTCTTC
TRBJ2-7 | . | TRBV12-3/TRBV12-4 | . | CASSLTGSYEQYF | TGTGCCAGCAGTCTCACGGGGTCCTACGAGCAGTACTTC
TRBJ2-2 | . | TRBV19 | . | CASRIGAGELFF | TGTGCCAGTAGGATCGGAGCCGGGGAGCTGTTTTTT
TRBJ1-6 | . | TRBV27 | TRBD1 | CASWDRGRSPLHF | TGTGCCAGTTGGGACAGGGGGCGGTCACCCCTCCACTTT
TRBJ2-3 | few | TRBV5-1 | . | CASSLGGGITDTQYF | TGCGCCAGCAGCTTGGGCGGGGGCATCACAGATACGCAGTATTTT
TRBJ2-1 | once | TRBV5-5 | . | CASSLEASVIYNEQFF | TGTGCCAGCAGCTTGGAGGCCAGCGTGATATACAATGAGCAGTTCTTC
TRBJ1-2 | . | TRBV10-3 | . | CAISYGGASNGYTF | TGTGCCATCAGCTACGGTGGAGCGTCTAACGGCTACACCTTC
TRBJ1-5 | many | TRBV7-2 | . | CASSLVGDIKIQPQHF | TGTGCCAGCAGCTTAGTCGGGGACATAAAAATTCAGCCCCAGCATTTT
TRBJ1-2 | once | TRBV27 | . | CASSLVQGYGYTF | TGTGCCAGCAGTTTAGTGCAGGGCTATGGCTACACCTTC
TRBJ2-6 | . | TRBV19 | TRBD2 | CASSVAGGSGANVLTF | TGTGCCAGTAGTGTGGCGGGGGGCTCTGGGGCCAACGTCCTGACTTTC
TRBJ2-7 | . | TRBV3-1/TRBV3-2 | . | CASSQQGYEQYF | TGTGCCAGCAGCCAGCAGGGGTACGAGCAGTACTTC
TRBJ1-5 | . | TRBV6-5 | . | CASRPLYSNQPQHF | TGTGCCAGCAGACCGCTATATAGCAATCAGCCCCAGCATTTT
TRBJ2-1 | once | TRBV7-8 | . | CASSLGLGSYNEQFF | TGTGCCAGCAGCTTAGGACTTGGCTCCTACAATGAGCAGTTCTTC
TRBJ1-2 | . | TRBV1 | . | CTSSQDRGVYGYTF | TGCACCAGCAGCCAAGATCGCGGAGTTTATGGCTACACCTTC
TRBJ1-1 | . | TRBV25-1 | . | CASSDRIEAFF | TGTGCCAGCAGTGACAGGATTGAAGCTTTCTTT
TRBJ2-7 | few | TRBV4-2 | TRBD2 | CASSLSSGQTYEQYF | TGTGCCAGCAGCCTGTCTAGCGGGCAGACCTACGAGCAGTACTTC
TRBJ2-1 | . | TRBV3-1/TRBV3-2 | TRBD2 | CASSGSLAGDYNEQFF | TGTGCCAGCAGCGGTTCTCTAGCGGGGGACTACAATGAGCAGTTCTTC
TRBJ2-1 | . | TRBV20-1 | TRBD2 | CSARTSNEQFF | TGCAGTGCAAGGACTAGCAATGAGCAGTTCTTC
TRBJ2-7 | . | TRBV29-1 | . | CSVTDSYEQYF | TGCAGCGTGACAGATAGCTACGAGCAGTACTTC
TRBJ2-3 | few | TRBV7-8 | TRBD2 | CASSLNSGGAGSTDTQYF | TGTGCCAGCAGCTTAAACAGCGGGGGGGCCGGTAGCACAGATACGCAGTATTTT
TRBJ1-1 | . | TRBV4-3 | . | CASSQDMGRRNTEAFF | TGCGCCAGCAGCCAAGATATGGGGCGGAGGAACACTGAAGCTTTCTTT
TRBJ1-3 | . | TRBV2 | . | CASSGSLNSGNTIYF | TGTGCCAGCAGCGGGAGTCTTAACTCTGGAAACACCATATATTTT
TRBJ2-3 | . | TRBV5-5 | . | CASSALRGSTDTQYF | TGTGCCAGCAGCGCCCTCCGCGGGAGCACAGATACGCAGTATTTT
TRBJ2-1 | . | TRBV5-1 | . | CASSLGLAYNEQFF | TGCGCCAGCAGCTTGGGACTAGCCTACAATGAGCAGTTCTTC
TRBJ1-1 | . | TRBV20-1 | . | CSARGRQEAFF | TGCAGTGCTAGAGGCCGACAAGAAGCTTTCTTT
TRBJ2-3 | . | TRBV5-3 | TRBD2 | CARSFGLAGGPTDTQYF | TGTGCCAGAAGCTTCGGACTAGCGGGGGGGCCTACAGATACGCAGTATTTT
TRBJ1-2 | few | TRBV7-9 | . | CASSRGGELANYGYTF | TGTGCCAGCAGCCGAGGAGGGGAACTAGCTAACTATGGCTACACCTTC
TRBJ1-1 | . | TRBV10-1 | . | CASTPTRYVEAFF | TGCGCCAGCACGCCGACACGGTACGTCGAAGCTTTCTTT
TRBJ2-7 | . | TRBV5-1 | TRBD1 | CASSSGTGNIYEQYF | TGCGCCAGCAGCTCAGGGACAGGGAACATCTACGAGCAGTACTTC
TRBJ1-1 | . | TRBV5-1 | . | CASSLESMNTEAFF | TGCGCCAGCAGCTTAGAATCTATGAACACTGAAGCTTTCTTT
TRBJ1-1 | . | TRBV18 | TRBD1 | CASSPMQGAQAEAFF | TGTGCCAGCTCACCAATGCAGGGGGCGCAAGCTGAAGCTTTCTTT
TRBJ1-4 | once | TRBV3-1/TRBV3-2 | . | CASSPRGIEKLFF | TGTGCCAGCAGCCCGCGGGGGATTGAAAAACTGTTTTTT
TRBJ1-4 | . | TRBV19 | . | CASSTTGRSTATNEKLFF | TGTGCCAGTAGTACAACAGGCAGGTCAACGGCGACTAATGAAAAACTGTTTTTT
TRBJ2-3 | once | TRBV9 | . | CASSVGVRQGGEDTQYF | TGTGCCAGCAGCGTAGGGGTGAGGCAGGGCGGCGAAGATACGCAGTATTTT
TRBJ2-2 | . | TRBV7-9 | . | CASSLWLAISTGELFF | TGTGCCAGCAGCTTATGGCTAGCTATTAGCACCGGGGAGCTGTTTTTT
TRBJ2-5 | . | TRBV15 | TRBD1 | CATSRDLGTGDVQETQYF | TGTGCCACCAGCAGAGATCTTGGGACAGGGGACGTTCAAGAGACCCAGTACTTC
TRBJ1-5 | . | TRBV27 | . | CASSQREDQPQHF | TGTGCCAGCAGTCAGCGAGAGGATCAGCCCCAGCATTTT
TRBJ1-3 | . | TRBV7-9 | . | CASSLETTINTIYF | TGTGCCAGCAGCTTAGAGACTACGATAAACACCATATATTTT
TRBJ1-2 | . | TRBV28 | TRBD1 | CASSFRDRGREGYTF | TGTGCCAGCAGTTTCCGGGACAGGGGGCGAGAAGGCTACACCTTC
TRBJ1-5 | . | TRBV3-1/TRBV3-2 | TRBD1 | CASSGQGNQPQHF | TGTGCCAGCAGCGGACAGGGGAATCAGCCCCAGCATTTT
TRBJ2-1 | . | TRBV5-1 | . | CASSEDIPSYNEQFF | TGCGCCAGCAGCGAGGACATCCCCTCCTACAATGAGCAGTTCTTC
TRBJ1-2 | . | TRBV19 | . | CASSIVPGADYGYTF | TGTGCCAGTAGTATAGTCCCAGGGGCGGACTATGGCTACACCTTC